This T cell receptor (beta chain) is drawn from a study of T cell changes during pregnancy in multiple sclerosis. The CDR3 sequence is 13 residues long. V shed 5 bases and J shed 0 bases, with 8 bases lying between them. The germline V gene has CDR1 MNHEY and CDR2 SMNVEV (reference sequence). TCRdb's table, derived via immunoSEQ multiplex PCR, lists solely in-frame clones and lacks some. Here the sample spans 71,000 or so clones, around 94% being singletons. The sequenced sample was peripheral blood, obtained in the third trimester of pregnancy. The sequence was obtained from a female donor with multiple sclerosis, enrolled in a pregnancy study. V is TRBV27 and J is TRBJ2-7, with D possibly TRBD2 on 5 matching bases. The CDR3 loop is CASSSGLSYEQYF. CDR3 in DNA: TGTGCCAGCAGTAGCGGCCTCTCCTACGAGCAGTACTTC.